A single TCR beta chain is shown here with its context. Germline CDR1 is PRHDT and CDR2 is FYEKMQ (reference sequence). With 2 bases removed from V and 5 bases from J, the gap between germline ends came to 7 bases. CDR3 length: 12 residues. This sample stems from a study of shared clonotypes between healthy human individuals. The sorted-subset replicate PCRs were given around 200 ng DNA, which is around 29,000 T cell genomes. Produced via immunoSEQ multiplex PCR; TCRdb's table is partial and in-frame only. The sample includes a few hundred thousand clones, 87% seen only once; the top ten take 15% to 20%.

The sample taken for sequencing was memory CD8+ T cells sorted from blood. Subset defined: CD45RO+ cells pooled with CCR7-negative TemRA cells. This clonotype was obtained from a man aged 18 to 35 in good health. The J gene is TRBJ2-7, the V gene TRBV13, with D perhaps being TRBD1 or TRBD2 (5 bases each). This CDR3 is CASSLRGNEQYF. The DNA for the CDR3 is TGTGCCAGCAGCTTACGGGGCAACGAGCAGTACTTC. The variable domain in full, with the rest retrieved from reference TRBV13 and TRBJ2-7, is AAGVIQSPRHLIKEKRETATLKCYPIPRHDTVYWYQQGPGQDPQFLISFYEKMQSDKGSIPDRFSAQQFSDYHSELNMSSLELGDSALYFCASSLRGNEQYFGPGTRLTVT.